This T cell receptor (beta chain) was recovered during a study of blood T cell repertoires in COVID-19. Study context: In each case, the material was cDNA or gDNA derived from T cells, B-cell-depleted T cells, or PBMCs.

Clones were read by immunoSEQ multiplex PCR, and TCRdb kept only the in-frame ones, dropping some. Of about 210,000 clones in the sample, about 88% were seen once. Germline V lookup: CDR1 SGHTS, CDR2 YDEGEE. V was clipped by 2 bases and J by 4 bases, with 10 bases between them. The CDR3 has 13 residues. The chain couples TRBV5-8 to TRBJ2-7, with D perhaps TRBD1 (5 bases). Sequenced material: peripheral blood. This TCR was recovered from a woman of 80 years or more with acute or convalescent COVID-19. In nucleotides, the CDR3 is TGTGCCAGCAGCTTATACAGGCATTACGAGCAGTACTTC. Translating it yields CASSLYRHYEQYF.